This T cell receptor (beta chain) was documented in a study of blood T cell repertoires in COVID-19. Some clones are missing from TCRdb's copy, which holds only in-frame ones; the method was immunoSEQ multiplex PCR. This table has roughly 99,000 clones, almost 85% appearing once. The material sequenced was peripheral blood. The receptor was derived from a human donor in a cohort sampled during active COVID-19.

The CDR3 DNA reads TGTGCCAGCAGTTTTGGGACAGGGTTCTACGAGCAGTACTTC. It translates to CASSFGTGFYEQYF. The chain links TRBV27 to TRBJ2-7; 9 nucleotides line up with TRBD1. After removal of 3 bases from V and 3 bases from J, the junction contained 3 bases not matched to a gene. CDR3 length: 14 amino acids. Germline CDR1 is MNHEY and CDR2 is SMNVEV (reference sequence).